This TCR beta chain was identified during a study of blood T cell repertoires in COVID-19. In the study overall: Collection of acute and convalescent COVID-19 samples took place in the United States, Italy and Spain. Nucleic acid was either cDNA or gDNA, and it came from T cells, B-cell-depleted T cells, or PBMCs.

In the original workflow: Reference gene primer amplification gave nucleated cell count estimates. Measured with immunoSEQ multiplex PCR; TCRdb has only the in-frame clones, and not every one. The V and J calls and clone size come from that table; D and trimming were worked out from the DNA. The sample lists roughly 260,000 clones, roughly 84% seen once, with approximately 4% in the top ten. This CDR3 region has 12 residues. Germline CDR1 is SGHRS and CDR2 is YFSETQ. V lost 2 bases to trimming and J lost 7 bases, with 6 bases between them. The receptor's source is a middle-aged woman with active or convalescent COVID-19. The V gene is TRBV5-1, the J gene TRBJ2-2; the D is unclear. Material for sequencing was peripheral blood. CDR3 bases: TGCGCCAGCAGCTTTTCAAACGGGGAGCTGTTTTTT. Its translation: CASSFSNGELFF.